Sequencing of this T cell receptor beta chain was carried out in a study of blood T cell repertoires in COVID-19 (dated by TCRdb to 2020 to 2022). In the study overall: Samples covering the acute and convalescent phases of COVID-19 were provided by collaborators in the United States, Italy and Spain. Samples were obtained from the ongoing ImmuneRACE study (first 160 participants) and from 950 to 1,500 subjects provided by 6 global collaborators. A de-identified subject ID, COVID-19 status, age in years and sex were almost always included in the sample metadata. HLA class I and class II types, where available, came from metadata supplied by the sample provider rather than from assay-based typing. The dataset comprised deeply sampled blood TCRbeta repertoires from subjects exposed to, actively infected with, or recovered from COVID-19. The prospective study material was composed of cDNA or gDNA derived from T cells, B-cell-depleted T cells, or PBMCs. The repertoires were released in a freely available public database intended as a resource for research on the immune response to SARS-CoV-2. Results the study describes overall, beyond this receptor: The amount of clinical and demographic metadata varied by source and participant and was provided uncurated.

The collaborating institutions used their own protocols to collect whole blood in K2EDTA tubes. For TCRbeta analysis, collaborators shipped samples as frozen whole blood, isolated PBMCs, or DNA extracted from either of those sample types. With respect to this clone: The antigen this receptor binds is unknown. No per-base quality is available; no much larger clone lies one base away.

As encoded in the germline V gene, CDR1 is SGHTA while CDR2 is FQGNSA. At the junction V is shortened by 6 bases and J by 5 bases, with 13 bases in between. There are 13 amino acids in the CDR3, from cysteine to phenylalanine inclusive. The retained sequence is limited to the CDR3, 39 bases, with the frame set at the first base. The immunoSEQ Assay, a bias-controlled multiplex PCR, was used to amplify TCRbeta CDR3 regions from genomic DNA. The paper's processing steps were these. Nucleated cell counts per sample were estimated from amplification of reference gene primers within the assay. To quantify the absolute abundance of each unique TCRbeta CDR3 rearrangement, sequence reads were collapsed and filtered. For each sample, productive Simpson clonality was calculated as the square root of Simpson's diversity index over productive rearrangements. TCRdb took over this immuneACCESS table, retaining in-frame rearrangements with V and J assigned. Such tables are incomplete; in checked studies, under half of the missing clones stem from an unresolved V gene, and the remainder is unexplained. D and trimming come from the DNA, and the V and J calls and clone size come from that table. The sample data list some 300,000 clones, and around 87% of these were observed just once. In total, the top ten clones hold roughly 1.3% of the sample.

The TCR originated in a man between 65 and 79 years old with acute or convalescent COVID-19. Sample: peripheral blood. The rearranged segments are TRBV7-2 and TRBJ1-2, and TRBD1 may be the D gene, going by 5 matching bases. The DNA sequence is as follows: TGTGCCAGCAGACCAACAGGTCCGTATGGCTACACCTTC. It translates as CASRPTGPYGYTF. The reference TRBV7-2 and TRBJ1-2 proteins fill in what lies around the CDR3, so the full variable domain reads GAGVSQSPSNKVTEKGKDVELRCDPISGHTALYWYRQSLGQGLEFLIYFQGNSAPDKSGLPSDRFSAERTGGSVSTLTIQRTQQEDSAVYLCASRPTGPYGYTFGSGTRLTVV.